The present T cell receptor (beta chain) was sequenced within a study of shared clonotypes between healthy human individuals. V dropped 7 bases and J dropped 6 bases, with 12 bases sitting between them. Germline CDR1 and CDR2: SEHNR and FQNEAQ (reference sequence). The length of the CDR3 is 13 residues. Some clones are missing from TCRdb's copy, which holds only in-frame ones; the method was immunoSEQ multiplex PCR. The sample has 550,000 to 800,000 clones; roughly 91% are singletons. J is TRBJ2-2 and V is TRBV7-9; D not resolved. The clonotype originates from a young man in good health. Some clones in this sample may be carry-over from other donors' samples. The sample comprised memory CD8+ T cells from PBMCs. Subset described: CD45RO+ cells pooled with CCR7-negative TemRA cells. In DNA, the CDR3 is TGTGCCAGCACCCCCTTTTTGTCCGGGGAGCTGTTTTTT. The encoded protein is CASTPFLSGELFF.